This T cell receptor beta chain was sequenced in a study of blood T cell repertoires in COVID-19. Repertoires were generated with immunoSEQ multiplex PCR, while TCRdb's copy carries only in-frame clones and drops some. The sample yields about 210,000 clones, 82% seen once. The length of the CDR3 is 14 residues. With 1 base clipped from V and 0 bases from J, the junction kept 2 bases outside the gene matches. Per germline, CDR1 SQVTM and CDR2 ANQGSEA. Sequencing was done on a sample of peripheral blood. The chain couples TRBV29-1 to TRBJ2-7, with 8 nucleotides matching TRBD2. This TCR derives from a woman in her sixties or seventies with COVID-19, enrolled during active disease. CDR3 nucleotide sequence: TGCAGCGTTGAAGCAGCGGGGGCCTCCTACGAGCAGTACTTC. Protein: CSVEAAGASYEQYF.